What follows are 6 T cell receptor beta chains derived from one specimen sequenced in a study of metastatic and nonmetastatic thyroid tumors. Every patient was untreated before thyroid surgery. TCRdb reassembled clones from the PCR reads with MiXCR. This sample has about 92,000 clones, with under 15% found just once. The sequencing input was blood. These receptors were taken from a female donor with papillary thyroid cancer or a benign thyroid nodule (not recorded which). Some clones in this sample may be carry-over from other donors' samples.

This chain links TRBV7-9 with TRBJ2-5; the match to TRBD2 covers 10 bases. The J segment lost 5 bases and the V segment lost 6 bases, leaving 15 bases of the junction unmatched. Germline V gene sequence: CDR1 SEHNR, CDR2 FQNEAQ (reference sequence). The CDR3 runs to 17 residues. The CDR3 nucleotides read TGTGCCAGCAGGCCTAGGGTAGCGGGGGGCGCCGGGGAGACCCAGTACTTC. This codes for CASRPRVAGGAGETQYF.

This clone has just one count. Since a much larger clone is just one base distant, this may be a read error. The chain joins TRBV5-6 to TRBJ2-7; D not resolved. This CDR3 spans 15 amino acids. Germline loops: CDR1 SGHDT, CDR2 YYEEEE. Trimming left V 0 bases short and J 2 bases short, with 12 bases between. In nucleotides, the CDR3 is TGTGCCAGCAGCTTGGATTCGGGTACGGCCTACGAGCAGTACTTC. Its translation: CASSLDSGTAYEQYF.

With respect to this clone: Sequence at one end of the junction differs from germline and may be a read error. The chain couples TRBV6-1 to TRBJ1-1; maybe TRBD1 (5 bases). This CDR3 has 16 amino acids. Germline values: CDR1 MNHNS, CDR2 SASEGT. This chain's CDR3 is CASSRDDWRWNTEAHF. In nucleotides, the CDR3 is TGTGCCAGCAGCCGGGACGACTGGAGATGGAACACTGAAGCTCACTTT.

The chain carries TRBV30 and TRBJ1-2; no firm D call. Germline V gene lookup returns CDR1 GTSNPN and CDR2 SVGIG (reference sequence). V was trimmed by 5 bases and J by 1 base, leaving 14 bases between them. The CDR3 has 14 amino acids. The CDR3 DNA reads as TGTGCCTGGGCTAAGGTACTGTATAACTATGGCTACACCTTC. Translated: CAWAKVLYNYGYTF.

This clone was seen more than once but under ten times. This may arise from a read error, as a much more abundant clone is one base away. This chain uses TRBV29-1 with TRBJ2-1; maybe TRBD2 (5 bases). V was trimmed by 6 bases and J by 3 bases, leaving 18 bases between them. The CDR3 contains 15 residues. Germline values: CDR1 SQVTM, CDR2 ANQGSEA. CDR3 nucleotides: TGCAGCGTCCGCGCGGGCAGAAGCTTCTACAATGAGCAGTTCTTC. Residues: CSVRAGRSFYNEQFF.

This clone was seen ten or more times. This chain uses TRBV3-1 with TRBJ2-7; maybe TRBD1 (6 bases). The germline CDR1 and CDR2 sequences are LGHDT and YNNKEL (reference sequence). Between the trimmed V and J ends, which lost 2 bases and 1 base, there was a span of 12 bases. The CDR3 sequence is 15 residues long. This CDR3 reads CASSQTDSRSYEQYF. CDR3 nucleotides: TGTGCCAGCAGCCAAACGGACAGCCGTTCCTACGAGCAGTACTTC.